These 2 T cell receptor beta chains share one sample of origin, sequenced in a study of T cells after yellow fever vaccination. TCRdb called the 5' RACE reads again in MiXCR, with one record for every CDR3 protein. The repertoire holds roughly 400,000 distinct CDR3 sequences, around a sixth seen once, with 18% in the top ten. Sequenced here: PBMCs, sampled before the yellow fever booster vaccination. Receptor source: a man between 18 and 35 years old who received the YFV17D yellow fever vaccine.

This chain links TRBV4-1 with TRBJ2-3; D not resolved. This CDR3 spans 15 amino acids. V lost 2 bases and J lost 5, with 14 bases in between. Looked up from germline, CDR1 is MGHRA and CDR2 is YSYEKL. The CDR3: CASSQKSAPGDTQYF. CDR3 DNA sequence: TGCGCCAGCAGCCAAAAGAGCGCCCCTGGAGATACGCAGTATTTT.

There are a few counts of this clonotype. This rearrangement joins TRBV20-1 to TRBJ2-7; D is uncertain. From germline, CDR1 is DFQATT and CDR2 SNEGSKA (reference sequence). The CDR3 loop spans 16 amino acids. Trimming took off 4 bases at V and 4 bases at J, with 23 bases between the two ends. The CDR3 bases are TGCAGTGCTAAGACTCCGACGTTCAGTTCACCTTACGAGCAGTACGTC. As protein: CSAKTPTFSSPYEQYV.